Included here is one T cell receptor (beta chain) sequence, with context. TCRdb reprocessed the reads with MiXCR, giving one entry per CDR3 protein. The data contain 180,000 or so distinct CDR3 sequences, about 17% of them singletons. This specimen comes from a study of T cell repertoires in cytomegalovirus infection. The receptor's source is a human donor in good health (CMV status not recorded). Some clones in this sample may be carry-over from other donors' samples. What was sequenced was CD8+ T cells from PBMCs.

The chain's CDR3 is CASSLPSGAPTDTQYF. DNA of the CDR3: TGTGCCAGCAGCTTGCCATCAGGGGCCCCCACAGATACGCAGTATTTT. The J gene is TRBJ2-3, the V gene TRBV5-6, with D possibly being TRBD1 (6 bases). From germline, CDR1 is SGHDT and CDR2 YYEEEE. Trimming took off 1 base at V and 2 bases at J, with 14 bases between the two ends. CDR3 size: 16 residues.